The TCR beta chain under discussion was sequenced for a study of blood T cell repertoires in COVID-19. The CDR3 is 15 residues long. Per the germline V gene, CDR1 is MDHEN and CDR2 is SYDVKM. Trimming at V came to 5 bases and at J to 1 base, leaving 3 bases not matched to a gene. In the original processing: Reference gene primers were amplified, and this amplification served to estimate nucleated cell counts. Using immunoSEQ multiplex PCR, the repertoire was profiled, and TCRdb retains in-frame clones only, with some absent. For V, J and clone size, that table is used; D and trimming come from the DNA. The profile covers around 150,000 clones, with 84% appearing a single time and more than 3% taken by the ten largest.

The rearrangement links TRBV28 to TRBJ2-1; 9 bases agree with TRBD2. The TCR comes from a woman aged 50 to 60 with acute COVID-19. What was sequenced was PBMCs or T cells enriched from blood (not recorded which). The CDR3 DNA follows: TGTGCCAGCAGTATAAGCGGGAGGTCCTACAATGAGCAGTTCTTC. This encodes CASSISGRSYNEQFF.